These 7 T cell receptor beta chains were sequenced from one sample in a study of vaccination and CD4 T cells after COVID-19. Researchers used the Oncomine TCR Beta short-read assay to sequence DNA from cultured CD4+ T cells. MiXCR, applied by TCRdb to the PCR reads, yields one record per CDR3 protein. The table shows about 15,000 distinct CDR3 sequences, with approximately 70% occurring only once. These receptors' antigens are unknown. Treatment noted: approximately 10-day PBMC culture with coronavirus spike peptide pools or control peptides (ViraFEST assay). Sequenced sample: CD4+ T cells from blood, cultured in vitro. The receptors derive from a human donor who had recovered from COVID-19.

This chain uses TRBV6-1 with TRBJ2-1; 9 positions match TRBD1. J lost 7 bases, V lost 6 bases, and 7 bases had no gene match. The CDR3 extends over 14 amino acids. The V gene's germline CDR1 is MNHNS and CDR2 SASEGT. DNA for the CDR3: TGTGCCAGCAGCCAACAGGGGGCGCGGAATGAGCAGTTCTTC. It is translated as CASSQQGARNEQFF.

The CDR3 loop is CASSLREGVVQPQHF. For the CDR3, the DNA is TGTGCCAGCAGTTTACGTGAAGGGGTGGTTCAGCCCCAGCATTTT. The chain joins TRBV28 to TRBJ1-5, with D possibly matching TRBD1 (5 bases). CDR3 length equals 15 residues. The germline gives CDR1 MDHEN, CDR2 SYDVKM. V was trimmed by 2 bases and J by 6 bases, leaving 14 bases between them.

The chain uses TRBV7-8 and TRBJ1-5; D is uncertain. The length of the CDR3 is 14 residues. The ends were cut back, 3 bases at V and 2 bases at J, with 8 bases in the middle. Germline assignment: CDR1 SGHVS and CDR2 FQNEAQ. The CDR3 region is CASSFDTRNQPQHF. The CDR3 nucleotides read TGTGCCAGCAGCTTTGACACACGCAATCAGCCCCAGCATTTT.

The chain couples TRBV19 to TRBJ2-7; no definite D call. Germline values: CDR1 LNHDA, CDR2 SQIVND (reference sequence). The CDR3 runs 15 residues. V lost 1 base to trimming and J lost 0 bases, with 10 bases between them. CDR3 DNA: TGTGCCAGTAGTATAGTAGGTTATAGCTCCTACGAGCAGTACTTC. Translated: CASSIVGYSSYEQYF. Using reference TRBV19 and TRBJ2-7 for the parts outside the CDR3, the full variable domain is DGGITQSPKYLFRKEGQNVTLSCEQNLNHDAMYWYRQDPGQGLRLIYYSQIVNDFQKGDIAEGYSVSREKKESFPLTVTSAQKNPTAFYLCASSIVGYSSYEQYFGPGTRLTVT.

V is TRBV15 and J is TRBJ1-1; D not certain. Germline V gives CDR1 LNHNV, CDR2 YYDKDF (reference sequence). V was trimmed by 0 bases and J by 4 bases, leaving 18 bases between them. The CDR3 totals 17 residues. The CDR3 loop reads CATSRESISGLSTEAFF. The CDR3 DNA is TGTGCCACCAGCAGAGAAAGCATCAGTGGACTAAGCACTGAAGCTTTCTTT.

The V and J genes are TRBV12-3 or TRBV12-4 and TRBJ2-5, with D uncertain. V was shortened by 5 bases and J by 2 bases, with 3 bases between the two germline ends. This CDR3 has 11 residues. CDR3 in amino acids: CASSAQETQYF. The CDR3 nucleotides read TGTGCCAGCAGTGCGCAAGAGACCCAGTACTTC.

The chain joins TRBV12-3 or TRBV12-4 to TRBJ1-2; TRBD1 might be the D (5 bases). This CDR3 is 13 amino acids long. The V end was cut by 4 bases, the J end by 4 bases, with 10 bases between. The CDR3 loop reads CASSSTAPYGYTF. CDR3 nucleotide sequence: TGTGCCAGCAGTTCGACAGCCCCCTATGGCTACACCTTC.